Below are 5 T cell receptor beta chains sequenced from a single sample in a study of blood T cell repertoires in COVID-19. The table came from immunoSEQ multiplex PCR; TCRdb's copy has only in-frame clones and leaves some out. In the table there are 320,000 or so clones, 88% of which are singletons. The specimen was PBMCs or T cells enriched from blood (not recorded which). The receptors shown here come from a man younger than 40 who had recovered from COVID-19.

V and J are TRBV6-1 and TRBJ1-6, with a possible D match to TRBD1 (6 bases). This CDR3 spans 15 amino acids. V lost 1 base and J lost 7, with 11 bases in between. CDR1 is MNHNS, CDR2 SASEGT, per germline. CDR3 bases: TGTGCCAGCAGTGAAGTGGGGGGGCTGAATTCACCCCTCCACTTT. It yields the protein CASSEVGGLNSPLHF.

The rearrangement joins TRBV5-3 to TRBJ1-2; D not certain. TRBV5-3 counts as an open reading frame of uncertain function. V shed 2 bases and J shed 6 bases, with 20 bases lying between them. This CDR3 region has 16 residues. CDR3: CARSFPPGQRMNGYTF. CDR3 DNA sequence: TGTGCCAGAAGCTTCCCGCCTGGCCAGCGGATGAATGGCTACACCTTC.

This sequence joins TRBV4-1 and TRBJ1-1; 7 nucleotides line up with TRBD1. J lost 5 bases, V lost 4 bases, and 7 bases had no gene match. This CDR3 comprises 14 residues. The germline V gene encodes CDR1 MGHRA and CDR2 YSYEKL. The CDR3 reads CASSLKQGGTEAFF. CDR3 bases: TGCGCCAGCAGCCTCAAGCAGGGGGGAACTGAAGCTTTCTTT.

The chain links TRBV6-5 to TRBJ2-7, with 9 bases aligning to TRBD1. Germline trimming cut 6 bases from V and 6 bases from J; bases unmatched to any gene: 6. The CDR3 consists of 13 residues. Germline lookup yields CDR1 MNHEY and CDR2 SVGAGI. CDR3 nucleotide sequence: TGTGCCAGCAGCGCCACAGGGGGCGGCGAGCAGTACTTC. It codes for CASSATGGGEQYF.

J is TRBJ1-2 and V is TRBV29-1; D is unclear. The V end lost 0 bases, the J end lost 5 bases, and 7 bases lay between the germline ends. This CDR3 is built from 12 residues. The germline V gene encodes CDR1 SQVTM and CDR2 ANQGSEA. The CDR3 reads CSVEDNQYGYTF. The CDR3 bases are TGCAGCGTTGAAGATAACCAGTATGGCTACACCTTC.